The TCR beta chain under discussion was sequenced for a study of shared clonotypes between healthy human individuals. In the study overall: Aged 18 to 49, the donors were a couple of women and a few men. Each donor had three CD4 naive, three CD4 memory, two CD8 naive and one CD8 memory plate. Study-wide results and caveats: Non-shared clonotypes were found to have lower generation probabilities than the clonotypes that were shared by all four of the sorted-subset donors.

The CDR3 extends over 11 amino acids. Per the germline V gene, CDR1 is DFQATT and CDR2 is SNEGSKA (reference sequence). V lost 3 bases and J 9 bases, leaving 11 bases between the germline ends. Worth noting for this clone: Its antigen is undetermined.

Libraries were prepared by immunoSEQ multiplex PCR; TCRdb keeps only in-frame clonotypes and omits some of them. The top ten clones hold about 0.34% of a sample with 1,400,000 or so clones, less than 99% of them seen once. Sequenced: naive CD4+ T cells sorted from blood. Subset noted: CD45RA+ positively selected. The origin of this receptor is a man aged 30 to 39 in good health. V is TRBV20-1 and J is TRBJ1-2; D is undetermined. The chain's CDR3 is CSASMRESYTF. The CDR3 region has the DNA TGCAGTGCTAGTATGCGGGAGAGCTACACCTTC.